One sample yielded the 20 T cell receptor beta chains listed below, sequenced in a study of blood T cell repertoires in COVID-19. Generated by immunoSEQ multiplex PCR, the TCRdb table keeps only in-frame clones and is missing some. The sample holds some 240,000 clones; around 84% are singletons and the top ten take around 4.1%. Sequencing was done on a sample of PBMCs or T cells enriched from blood (not recorded which). The receptors shown here come from a man younger than 40 with acute COVID-19.

The chain recombines TRBV9 with TRBJ2-1, with 10 bases that match TRBD2. The CDR3 is 14 residues long. The V segment lost 6 bases and the J segment 4 bases; nucleotides outside the gene matches: 4. Germline V lookup: CDR1 SGDLS, CDR2 YYNGEE. CDR3 bases: TGTGCCAGCACCCGAGCGGGGGGGTACAATGAGCAGTTCTTC. Protein sequence: CASTRAGGYNEQFF.

The chain couples TRBV7-8 to TRBJ1-5; TRBD1 matches 9 bases. Trimming at V came to 6 bases and at J to 4 bases, leaving 4 bases not matched to a gene. CDR3 length: 14 amino acids. From germline, CDR1 is SGHVS and CDR2 FQNEAQ. The CDR3 nucleotides are TGTGCCAGCAGTAGAGGACAGGGGAATCAGCCCCAGCATTTT. Translated: CASSRGQGNQPQHF.

The chain carries TRBV25-1 and TRBJ2-3; maybe TRBD2 (6 bases). The V end was cut by 11 bases, the J end by 1 base, with 13 bases between. Germline V gene sequence: CDR1 MGHDK, CDR2 SYGVNS. This CDR3 has 13 residues. The CDR3 sequence is CAASGLRTDTQYF. In nucleotides, the CDR3 is TGTGCCGCGTCGGGACTGCGCACAGATACGCAGTATTTT.

This clone showed up just a few times. The same CDR3 also results from other DNA sequences found in this sample. The CDR3 nucleotides read TGTGCCAGCAGCCCCGGACTAGCGGGAGCTTACAATGAGCAGTTCTTC. Translated, it gives CASSPGLAGAYNEQFF. The genes are TRBV9 and TRBJ2-1; 13 nucleotides match TRBD2. This CDR3 has 16 residues. Germline CDR1 reads SGDLS; CDR2 reads YYNGEE. Trimming at V came to 4 bases and at J to 4 bases, leaving 5 bases not matched to a gene.

The V call is TRBV5-8, the J call TRBJ2-1, with 9 bases identical to TRBD1. CDR1 is SGHTS and CDR2 is YDEGEE in the germline V gene. V lost 5 bases to trimming and J lost 12 bases; unmatched junction nucleotides: 9. The CDR3 is made up of 13 amino acids. This CDR3 reads CASRGDRGDWQFF. CDR3 coding DNA: TGTGCCAGCAGAGGCGACAGGGGGGATTGGCAGTTCTTC.

The V gene is TRBV5-1, the J gene TRBJ2-3; possible D gene TRBD2, 5 bases. V lost 1 base, J lost 3 bases, and 12 bases lay in between. The germline V gene encodes CDR1 SGHRS and CDR2 YFSETQ. The CDR3 runs to 15 residues. Here the CDR3 DNA reads TGCGCCAGCAGCTTGTCCCCGAGGGCGACAGATACGCAGTATTTT. Translating it yields CASSLSPRATDTQYF.

The chain employs TRBV2 and TRBJ2-2, with 10 bases identical to TRBD2. The germline V gene has CDR1 SNHLY and CDR2 FYNNEI. The CDR3 totals 15 residues. Trimming took 6 bases from V and 5 from J; bases not matched to a gene: 6. In DNA form, the CDR3 reads TGTGCCAGCAGCACTAGCGGGGTTGGTACCGGGGAGCTGTTTTTT. This encodes CASSTSGVGTGELFF.

This clone was detected only a few times. The CDR3: CASSQDHEARYNEQFF. DNA for the CDR3: TGCGCCAGCAGCCAAGATCATGAAGCGAGATACAATGAGCAGTTCTTC. V usage is TRBV4-1 and J usage is TRBJ2-1; D gene ambiguous. The V and J ends lost 0 bases and 4 bases respectively, with 13 bases between them. CDR3 length: 16 amino acids. Germline lookup yields CDR1 MGHRA and CDR2 YSYEKL.

Worth noting for this clone: The germline gene is not matched at one end of the junction; a read error may be the cause. J is TRBJ1-3 and V is TRBV5-1; perhaps TRBD1 as D (5 bases). The V gene's germline CDR1 is SGHRS and CDR2 YFSETQ. The CDR3 runs to 16 residues. Here the CDR3 DNA reads TGTGCCAGCAGCAATACAGGCCTTCTCTCTGGAAACACCATATATTTT. Translation gives CASSNTGLLSGNTIYF.

J is TRBJ2-5 and V is TRBV19; a possible D gene is TRBD1 (6 bases). This CDR3 comprises 18 residues. Germline CDR1 reads LNHDA; CDR2 reads SQIVND (reference sequence). Deletions cut 3 bases from V and 7 bases from J, with 27 bases between. CDR3 region: CASSIERDRSTGPGTQYF. The CDR3 region has the DNA TGTGCCAGTAGTATTGAGAGAGACCGTTCGACAGGCCCGGGGACCCAGTACTTC.

This sequence joins TRBV11-3 and TRBJ2-1, with 8 bases identical to TRBD2. The CDR3 is 16 amino acids. Trimming cost V 1 base and J 8 bases; bases outside gene matches: 10. The germline CDR1 and CDR2 sequences are SGHNT and YENEEA. CDR3 DNA: TGTGCCAGCAGCTTAGGAAGGACTAGCTACTTCGATGAGCAGTTCTTC. Translation: CASSLGRTSYFDEQFF.

V is TRBV18 and J is TRBJ2-7, with 7 bases identical to TRBD1. From germline, CDR1 is KGHSH and CDR2 LQKENI. CDR3 size: 12 residues. Trimming took 6 bases from V and 7 from J; bases not matched to a gene: 6. In DNA, the CDR3 is TGTGCCAGCTCCCAACAGGGGCGGGAGCAGTACGTC. It specifies CASSQQGREQYV.

This CDR3 is CAWSWDSTYNEQFF. The CDR3 nucleotides read TGTGCCTGGAGTTGGGACAGCACCTACAATGAGCAGTTCTTC. The chain is built from TRBV30 and TRBJ2-1; 7 bases map to TRBD1. Germline loops: CDR1 GTSNPN, CDR2 SVGIG (reference sequence). J gave up 2 bases and V 2 bases, and 3 bases lay outside the gene matches. The CDR3 has 14 amino acids.

The rearrangement uses TRBV6-2 or TRBV6-3 and TRBJ2-7; tentatively, D is TRBD1 (6 bases). The germline CDR1 and CDR2 sequences are MNHEY and SVGEGT. V was clipped by 3 bases and J by 0 bases, with 12 bases between them. This CDR3 has 15 amino acids. CDR3: CASSYGDTGSYEQYV. DNA for the CDR3: TGTGCCAGCAGTTATGGGGACACGGGCTCCTACGAGCAGTACGTC.

Concerning this clone: In the same sample, other DNA sequences code for this CDR3. J is TRBJ1-2 and V is TRBV12-3 or TRBV12-4; 7 bases agree with TRBD1. V was clipped by 5 bases and J by 2 bases; unmatched bases: 2. CDR3 length: 13 amino acids. CDR3 coding DNA: TGTGCCAGCAGTAGGGACAGAAACTATGGCTACACCTTC. Encoded protein: CASSRDRNYGYTF.

In DNA form, the CDR3 reads TGTGCCAGCAGTGAGGTGGGACAGGGCGATGAGCAGTTCTTC. Amino acids: CASSEVGQGDEQFF. This chain uses TRBV2 with TRBJ2-1; TRBD1 aligns across 9 bases. CDR3 length: 14 amino acids. V lost 3 bases and J lost 8; bases outside the gene matches: 5. Germline loops: CDR1 SNHLY, CDR2 FYNNEI.

This clone was recorded only once. The V gene is TRBV5-6, the J gene TRBJ2-7; no definite D call. Germline loops: CDR1 SGHDT, CDR2 YYEEEE. The CDR3 consists of 12 residues. Trimming stripped 0 bases from V and 8 bases from J, with 9 bases between. DNA for the CDR3: TGTGCCAGCAGCTTGGCAGATGATAAGCAGTACGTC. Its protein is CASSLADDKQYV.

V usage is TRBV6-4 and J usage is TRBJ2-1; TRBD1 aligns across 9 bases. This CDR3 spans 14 amino acids. CDR1 is MRHNA, CDR2 SNTAGT, per germline. V lost 6 bases and J lost 8; bases outside the gene matches: 8. The CDR3 loop is CASRPGQGGDEQFF. In DNA form, the CDR3 reads TGTGCCAGCAGACCGGGACAGGGTGGGGATGAGCAGTTCTTC.

The chain combines TRBV11-2 with TRBJ2-1, with 9 bases lining up with TRBD1. The CDR3 runs 16 residues. CDR1 is SGHAT, CDR2 FQNNGV, per germline. The V gene end was trimmed by 6 bases and the J gene end by 9 bases; junction bases not matched to a gene: 15. The CDR3 DNA sequence: TGTGCCAGCAGACACAGGGGGCCAGTGTTGCCTTTTGAGCAGTTCTTC. Translation: CASRHRGPVLPFEQFF.

The chain is built from TRBV19 and TRBJ1-1; TRBD1 matches at 10 bases. Per germline, CDR1 LNHDA and CDR2 SQIVND (reference sequence). This CDR3 has 13 amino acids. Trimming took 10 bases from V and 4 from J; bases not matched to a gene: 6. The CDR3 loop is CATSTGGITEAFF. Written as DNA, the CDR3 is TGTGCCACCTCGACAGGGGGCATCACTGAAGCTTTCTTT. Using reference TRBV19 and TRBJ1-1 for the parts outside the CDR3, the full variable domain is DGGITQSPKYLFRKEGQNVTLSCEQNLNHDAMYWYRQDPGQGLRLIYYSQIVNDFQKGDIAEGYSVSREKKESFPLTVTSAQKNPTAFYLCATSTGGITEAFFGQGTRLTVV.